This T cell receptor (beta chain) derives from a study of CD8 T cells in ankylosing spondylitis. TCRdb reanalysed the 5' RACE reads using MiXCR and keeps one entry per CDR3 protein. The sample includes about 800,000 distinct CDR3 sequences, around 11% of them seen just once. Germline V gene data show CDR1 as SGHTA and CDR2 as FQGNSA. This CDR3 comprises 15 residues. The V segment lost 2 bases and the J segment 8 bases; nucleotides outside the gene matches: 5. Findings and limits, study-wide: The study identified a TCR beta motif of seven or eight highly homologous variants that appeared characteristic of ankylosing spondylitis blood.

In this sample, this clonotype turned up a few times. The antigen is undetermined. Input material: blood, either unsorted or a sorted T cell fraction (not recorded which). V is TRBV7-2 and J is TRBJ1-6; 8 bases align to TRBD1. This receptor was obtained from a male donor with ankylosing spondylitis. The CDR3, as DNA: TGTGCCAGCAGCTTACAGGGGGCTGAGCATTCACCCCTCCACTTT. This encodes CASSLQGAEHSPLHF.